This TCR beta chain appears in the sequencing data of a study of blood T cells in healthy people across ages (dated by TCRdb to between 2014 and 2017). Broadly, across the study: Template switching captured roughly one uniquely barcoded TCR beta cDNA molecule per two T cells in model experiments. The donors were split into four age groups: young (average around 17 years), middle-aged (roughly 42), aged (about 62) and long-lived (roughly 88). To track age-related changes in TCR beta repertoire diversity, the study relied on deep sequencing normalized with unique cDNA molecular identifiers. To avoid experimental bias, donors of different ages were spread randomly across the sequencing lanes. Two additional independent replicas of 1 million unique cDNA reads from the same blood draw were analyzed for two donors (one aged 18 to 30 and one aged 80 or older). General findings and caveats noted by the study authors: Since profiling was done on bulk unsorted PBMCs, naive and antigen-experienced compartments could not be conclusively compared. Estimates of total diversity based on one million sequenced T cells were regarded as lower bounds and as underestimates. The CMV infection status of donors was not known, potentially confounding age-related changes in expanded clonotypes. As age increased, observed TCR beta diversity per million T cells dropped in a roughly linear way, and a significant reduction was already evident by age around 41. Observed TCR beta diversity correlated strongly with the percentage of naive T cells measured by flow cytometry. Compared with the aged group, the long-lived group had more naive CD4+ T cells, fewer expanded clones and increased TCR diversity, suggesting age selection.

Donors were a few dozen systemically healthy Caucasian individuals from Russia aged roughly 6 to 100 years. Each donor gave about 9.7 milliliters of peripheral blood, drawn into EDTA-treated Vacutainer tubes. PBMCs were isolated by Ficoll-Paque density-gradient centrifugation, with at least 7 million obtained per sample. Total RNA, at least 6 micrograms per sample, was extracted from PBMCs with Trizol reagent. The percentages of naive CD45RAhigh/CD27high T cells were determined by flow cytometry on a PBMC aliquot from every donor. From the cysteine up to the phenylalanine, the CDR3 has a length of 12 residues. The CDR3 DNA has 36 bases and is translated from base 1. V lost 1 base and J lost 6 bases; the stretch between them is 6 bases long. The germline V gene supplies CDR1 SGHTA and CDR2 FQGNSA. As for this clonotype: No antigen is known for it. No base qualities exist here, and no much larger clone lies one base off it.

Library creation used 5' RACE. The instrument was an Illumina HiSeq 2500. A second PCR of roughly 7 to 11 cycles was performed with a sample-barcoded 5' primer and a J-beta primer mix. A unique molecular identifier was introduced onto each TCR beta cDNA molecule by a template-switch 5' adaptor carrying 12 random nucleotides. At least 3 million CDR3-containing paired-end reads were obtained from each sample. First-strand cDNA was synthesized from all RNA with the Mint cDNA synthesis kit, primed by a TRBC-specific oligonucleotide. All cDNA was treated with uracil-DNA glycosylase and then went through a first 18-cycle PCR with the universal primers M1SS and BC2_uni_R. As for how the authors treated the data: For normalization, 1 million high-quality reads were randomly selected from each sample, with every read carrying a distinct molecular identifier. Reads with shared molecular identifiers were discarded instead of being binned into consensus sequences. MiTCR, run with a Q25 quality threshold and the strictest error-elimination algorithm, handled CDR3 identification, clonotype clustering and error correction. A nonparametric unseen species model using Euler transformation provided a lower-bound estimate of total TCR beta diversity. The public reads were reprocessed in TCRdb via fastp at Q25 and MiXCR, keeping in-frame beta chains. A single entry per CDR3 protein holds the most common genes and DNA from its merged rows. Here the V and J calls rest on TCRdb's processing, not on the authors' analysis. The sample data list over 1,500,000 distinct CDR3 sequences, and roughly 52% of these were observed just once. Of the sample, approximately 2% falls within the top ten clones.

Sequenced: blood. The chain was built from TRBV7-2 and TRBJ2-5; the D gene is not confidently resolved. The source is a woman in her forties in good health. In nucleotides, the sequence is TGTACCAGCAGCTTAGACACCCAGACCCAGTACTTC. It codes for CTSSLDTQTQYF. The variable domain in full, with residues beyond the CDR3 obtained from the reference TRBV7-2 and TRBJ2-5 genes, is GAGVSQSPSNKVTEKGKDVELRCDPISGHTALYWYRQSLGQGLEFLIYFQGNSAPDKSGLPSDRFSAERTGGSVSTLTIQRTQQEDSAVYLCTSSLDTQTQYFGPGTRLLVL.